Below are 22 T cell receptor beta chains sequenced from a single sample in a study of blood T cell repertoires in COVID-19. The data were produced by immunoSEQ multiplex PCR, yet TCRdb's version contains in-frame clones alone and is incomplete. The sample shows over 10,000 clones, roughly 78% of them seen only once. The sequenced sample consisted of peripheral blood. The receptors originated from a human donor in a cohort sampled during active COVID-19.

V is TRBV11-2 and J is TRBJ2-5; the D gene is possibly TRBD2 (5 bases). The CDR3 has 14 residues. V gave up 4 bases and J gave up 2 bases, with 11 bases separating them. Germline V lookup: CDR1 SGHAT, CDR2 FQNNGV. DNA for the CDR3: TGTGCCAGCAGCTCCGGCGGGTCACAAGAGACCCAGTACTTC. Protein product: CASSSGGSQETQYF.

This clone has more than one count but fewer than ten. The rearrangement uses TRBV15 and TRBJ1-5; D is unclear. The CDR3 contains 12 residues. Trimming took off 0 bases at V and 8 bases at J, with 5 bases between the two ends. The V gene's germline CDR1 is LNHNV and CDR2 YYDKDF (reference sequence). The CDR3 reads CATSRDREPQHF. The CDR3 DNA reads as TGTGCCACCAGCAGAGATCGGGAGCCCCAGCATTTT.

This clone is a singleton in its sample. The V gene is TRBV18, the J gene TRBJ1-1; 7 nucleotides align to TRBD1. From germline, CDR1 is KGHSH and CDR2 LQKENI. The CDR3 is 15 residues long. With 4 bases clipped from V and 1 base from J, the junction kept 6 bases outside the gene matches. Here the CDR3 reads CASSLDRVQNTEAFF. In nucleotides, the CDR3 is TGTGCCAGCTCACTAGACAGGGTACAGAACACTGAAGCTTTCTTT.

This chain uses TRBV6-6 with TRBJ1-6; TRBD1 agrees at 9 bases. The CDR3 is 15 residues long. Germline V gene data show CDR1 as MNHNY and CDR2 as SVGAGI (reference sequence). The CDR3 is CAAKFGTGWNSPLHF. CDR3 nucleotides: TGTGCGGCGAAGTTCGGGACAGGGTGGAATTCACCCCTCCACTTT.

The V gene is TRBV29-1, the J gene TRBJ2-7; D is unclear. The germline V and J ends were trimmed by 1 base and 1 base, with 5 bases remaining between them. This CDR3 has 12 residues. Looked up from germline, CDR1 is SQVTM and CDR2 is ANQGSEA. CDR3 sequence: CSVEGYSYEQYF. CDR3 nucleotide sequence: TGCAGCGTTGAAGGCTATTCCTACGAGCAGTACTTC.

The CDR3 loop is CASSLDRADEQFF. In DNA form, the CDR3 reads TGTGCCAGCAGCTTGGACAGGGCTGATGAGCAGTTCTTC. The rearrangement uses TRBV5-6 and TRBJ2-1; a weak D match, TRBD1 (6 bases). The CDR3 sequence is 13 residues long. Trimming removed 0 bases at V and 8 bases at J, with 9 bases between. CDR1 SGHDT and CDR2 YYEEEE come from the germline V gene. Using reference TRBV5-6 and TRBJ2-1 for the parts outside the CDR3, the full variable domain is DAGVTQSPTHLIKTRGQQVTLRCSPKSGHDTVSWYQQALGQGPQFIFQYYEEEERQRGNFPDRFSGHQFPNYSSELNVNALLLGDSALYLCASSLDRADEQFFGPGTRLTVL.

The sample holds one count of this clone. The rearrangement joins TRBV5-6 to TRBJ2-2; tentatively, D is TRBD2 (6 bases). Per germline, CDR1 SGHDT and CDR2 YYEEEE. V was pared by 4 bases and J by 4 bases, with 17 bases between. This CDR3 has 16 amino acids. CDR3 region: CASSLPEGGVTGELFF. CDR3 in DNA: TGTGCCAGCAGCCTACCGGAGGGAGGTGTCACCGGGGAGCTGTTTTTT. Drawing the rest from reference TRBV5-6 and TRBJ2-2, the complete variable domain is DAGVTQSPTHLIKTRGQQVTLRCSPKSGHDTVSWYQQALGQGPQFIFQYYEEEERQRGNFPDRFSGHQFPNYSSELNVNALLLGDSALYLCASSLPEGGVTGELFFGEGSRLTVL.

J is TRBJ1-5 and V is TRBV6-4; D is possibly TRBD1 (6 bases). CDR3 size: 13 residues. CDR1 and CDR2 from the germline V gene are MRHNA and SNTAGT. Trimming pared 5 bases from V and 7 bases from J, leaving 12 bases between. The CDR3 nucleotides are TGTGCCAGCAGTCTACAGGGTGGCCAGCCCCAGCATTTT. Translation gives CASSLQGGQPQHF.

The rearrangement joins TRBV5-1 to TRBJ1-1; tentatively, D is TRBD1 (6 bases). This CDR3 has 18 residues. From germline, CDR1 is SGHRS and CDR2 YFSETQ. The V end lost 3 bases, the J end lost 2 bases, and 23 bases lay between the germline ends. CDR3 sequence reads: CASSSQYRIDRSNTEAFF. The CDR3 DNA reads as TGCGCCAGCAGCTCTCAATACCGAATCGACAGGAGTAACACTGAAGCTTTCTTT.

The chain carries TRBV12-5 and TRBJ2-3; D possibly corresponds to TRBD2 (5 bases). The V end was cut by 5 bases, the J end by 1 base, with 7 bases between. Germline-derived CDR1 and CDR2 are LGHNT and FRNRAP. This CDR3 spans 13 amino acids. Written as DNA, the CDR3 is TGTGCTAGTGGTAGCGGCGGCACAGATACGCAGTATTTT. This gives the protein CASGSGGTDTQYF.

In this sample, this clone turned up a few times. J is TRBJ2-1 and V is TRBV6-2 or TRBV6-3, with 13 nucleotides matching TRBD2. Germline V CDR1 and CDR2: MNHEY, SVGEGT. There are 19 residues in the CDR3. Trimming removed 4 bases from V and 0 bases from J; junction bases left unmatched: 9. CDR3 protein: CASSFRTSGGLSSYNEQFF. DNA of the CDR3: TGTGCCAGCAGTTTTAGGACTAGCGGGGGATTGAGCTCCTACAATGAGCAGTTCTTC.

The gene calls are TRBV30 and TRBJ1-6; maybe TRBD1 (5 bases). This CDR3 region has 12 residues. Deletions cut 8 bases from V and 9 bases from J, with 14 bases between. The V gene's germline CDR1 is GTSNPN and CDR2 SVGIG (reference sequence). CDR3 residues: CAAGGVGSPLHF. The CDR3 DNA reads as TGTGCCGCAGGAGGGGTCGGTTCACCCCTCCACTTT.

The CDR3 here is CASSSQDNQPQHF. In DNA form, the CDR3 reads TGTGCCAGCAGTTCCCAGGATAATCAGCCCCAGCATTTT. The chain joins TRBV2 to TRBJ1-5; D is uncertain. The V and J ends lost 5 bases and 4 bases respectively, with 9 bases between them. The germline V gene has CDR1 SNHLY and CDR2 FYNNEI. This CDR3 spans 13 amino acids.

This chain joins TRBV5-4 and TRBJ2-2, with 9 bases that match TRBD1. CDR3 length equals 15 residues. The V gene's germline CDR1 is SGHNT and CDR2 YYREEE (reference sequence). V lost 4 bases and J lost 6; bases outside the gene matches: 7. CDR3 DNA sequence: TGTGCCAGCAGCCCCGGGACAGGGTTGGCCGGGGAGCTGTTTTTT. Amino acids: CASSPGTGLAGELFF.

The chain is built from TRBV7-8 and TRBJ2-5; maybe TRBD1 (5 bases). V shed 3 bases and J shed 3 bases, with 8 bases lying between them. This CDR3 is built from 13 residues. Germline-derived CDR1 and CDR2 are SGHVS and FQNEAQ. CDR3 DNA: TGTGCCAGCAGCTTCCAGGGCGAAGAGACCCAGTACTTC. This codes for CASSFQGEETQYF.

The chain combines TRBV28 with TRBJ2-7, with D perhaps matching TRBD2 (6 bases). The CDR3 extends over 15 amino acids. V gave up 5 bases and J gave up 6 bases, with 20 bases separating them. Germline V gene data show CDR1 as MDHEN and CDR2 as SYDVKM. The CDR3 DNA reads TGTGCCAGCAGTGAAGCCCAACTAGCACTCGGCGAGCAGTACTTC. Translated, it gives CASSEAQLALGEQYF. The whole variable domain, filled in from reference TRBV28 and TRBJ2-7, reads DVKVTQSSRYLVKRTGEKVFLECVQDMDHENMFWYRQDPGLGLRLIYFSYDVKMKEKGDIPEGYSVSREKKERFSLILESASTNQTSMYLCASSEAQLALGEQYFGPGTRLTVT.

This clone was detected only once. This chain joins TRBV3-1 (or the pseudogene TRBV3-2) and TRBJ2-7, with TRBD2 as a possible D gene (6 bases). The CDR3 covers 12 residues. The germline V gene encodes CDR1 LGHDT and CDR2 YNNKEL (reference sequence). The V end lost 4 bases, the J end lost 6 bases, and 10 bases lay between the germline ends. As DNA, the CDR3 is TGTGCCAGCAGCCTCGGCGGGGTCGAGCAGTACTTC. It codes for CASSLGGVEQYF.

This chain uses TRBV7-3 with TRBJ1-6; D is ambiguous. The V gene lost 2 bases and the J gene lost 4 bases, with 6 bases spanning the gap. The germline V gene encodes CDR1 SGHTA and CDR2 FQGTGA. The CDR3 sequence is 14 residues long. The CDR3 here is CASSLEQYNSPLHF. DNA for the CDR3: TGTGCCAGCAGCTTAGAACAGTATAATTCACCCCTCCACTTT.

The rearrangement uses TRBV7-9 and TRBJ2-2, with TRBD1 as a possible D gene (6 bases). V was shortened by 5 bases and J by 5 bases, with 18 bases between the two germline ends. The germline gives CDR1 SEHNR, CDR2 FQNEAQ (reference sequence). This CDR3 is 16 amino acids long. CDR3 amino acids: CASSPRGQRGTGELFF. The CDR3 nucleotides read TGTGCCAGCAGCCCCCGAGGCCAAAGGGGGACCGGGGAGCTGTTTTTT. The full variable domain, in which reference TRBV7-9 and TRBJ2-2 provide the parts outside the CDR3, is DTGVSQNPRHKITKRGQNVTFRCDPISEHNRLYWYRQTLGQGPEFLTYFQNEAQLEKSRLLSDRFSAERPKGSFSTLEIQRTEQGDSAMYLCASSPRGQRGTGELFFGEGSRLTVL.

This chain links TRBV3-1 (or the pseudogene TRBV3-2) with TRBJ1-2; D is undetermined. V was shortened by 1 base and J by 8 bases, with 11 bases between the two germline ends. The CDR3 has 13 residues. Looked up from germline, CDR1 is LGHDT and CDR2 is YNNKEL (reference sequence). The chain's CDR3 is CASSQAPTGGYTF. As DNA, the CDR3 is TGTGCCAGCAGCCAAGCCCCGACGGGAGGCTACACCTTC.

V is TRBV18 and J is TRBJ1-5, with D maybe TRBD1 (5 bases). This CDR3 contains 13 residues. Deletions cut 6 bases from V and 5 bases from J, with 11 bases between. Germline V gives CDR1 KGHSH, CDR2 LQKENI. The CDR3 region has the DNA TGTGCCAGCTCTCAAGAACAGGATCAGCCCCAGCATTTT. The encoded protein is CASSQEQDQPQHF.

This sequence joins TRBV11-2 and TRBJ2-1; 8 nucleotides match TRBD1. In germline, CDR1 is SGHAT, CDR2 FQNNGV. The CDR3 is 19 residues long. Unmatched junction bases numbered 17, after V lost 5 bases and J lost 2 bases. The CDR3 protein is CASSPAGQGMSGTYNEQFF. CDR3 nucleotides: TGTGCCAGCAGCCCCGCAGGACAGGGAATGTCAGGGACCTACAATGAGCAGTTCTTC.